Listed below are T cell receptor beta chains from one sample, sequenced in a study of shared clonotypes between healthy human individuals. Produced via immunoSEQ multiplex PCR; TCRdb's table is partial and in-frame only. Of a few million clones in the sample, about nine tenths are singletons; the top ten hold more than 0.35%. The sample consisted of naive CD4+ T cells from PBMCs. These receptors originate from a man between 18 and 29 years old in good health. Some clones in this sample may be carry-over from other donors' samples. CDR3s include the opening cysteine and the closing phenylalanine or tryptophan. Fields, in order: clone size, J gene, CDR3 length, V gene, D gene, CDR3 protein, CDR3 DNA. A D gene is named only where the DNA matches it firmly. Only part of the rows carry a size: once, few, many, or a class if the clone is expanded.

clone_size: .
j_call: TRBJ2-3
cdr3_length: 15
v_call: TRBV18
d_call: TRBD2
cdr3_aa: CASSFVLADTDTQYF
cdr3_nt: TGTGCCAGCTCATTCGTACTAGCGGACACAGATACGCAGTATTTT

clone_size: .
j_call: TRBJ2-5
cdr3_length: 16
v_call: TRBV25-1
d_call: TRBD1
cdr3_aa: CASSAPGQGVGETQYF
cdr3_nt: TGTGCCAGCAGTGCCCCGGGGCAGGGGGTCGGGGAGACCCAGTACTTC

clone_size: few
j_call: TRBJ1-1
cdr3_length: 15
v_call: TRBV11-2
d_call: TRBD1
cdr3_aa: CASSPTRQGGTEAFF
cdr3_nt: TGTGCCAGCAGCCCTACCCGACAGGGGGGCACTGAAGCTTTCTTT

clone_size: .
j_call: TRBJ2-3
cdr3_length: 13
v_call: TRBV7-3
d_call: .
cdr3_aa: CASSPGQTDTQYF
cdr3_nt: TGTGCCAGCAGCCCCGGACAAACGGATACGCAGTATTTT

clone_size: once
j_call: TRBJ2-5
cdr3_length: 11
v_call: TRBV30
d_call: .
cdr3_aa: CAWSSPETQYF
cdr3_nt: TGTGCCTGGAGTTCACCGGAGACCCAGTACTTC

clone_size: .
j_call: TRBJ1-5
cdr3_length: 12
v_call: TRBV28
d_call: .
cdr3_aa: CASRFPGGVGNF
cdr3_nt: TGTGCCAGCAGGTTTCCGGGGGGGGTCGGGAATTTT

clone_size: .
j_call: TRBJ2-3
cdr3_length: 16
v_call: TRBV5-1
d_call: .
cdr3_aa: CASSAGALGSTDTQYF
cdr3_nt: TGCGCCAGCAGCGCAGGGGCGCTGGGAAGCACAGATACGCAGTATTTT

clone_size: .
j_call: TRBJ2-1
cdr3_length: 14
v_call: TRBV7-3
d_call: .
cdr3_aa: CASSLAGGDNEQFF
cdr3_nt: TGTGCCAGCAGCTTAGCCGGTGGGGACAATGAGCAGTTCTTC

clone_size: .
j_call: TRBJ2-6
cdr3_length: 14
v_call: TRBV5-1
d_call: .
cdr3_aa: CASSSRQGANVLTF
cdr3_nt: TGCGCCAGCAGCTCACGACAGGGGGCCAACGTCCTGACTTTC

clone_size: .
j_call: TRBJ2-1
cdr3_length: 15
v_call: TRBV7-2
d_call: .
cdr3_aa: CASSSLGSSYNEQFF
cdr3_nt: TGTGCCAGCAGCTCCCTAGGAAGCTCCTACAATGAGCAGTTCTTC

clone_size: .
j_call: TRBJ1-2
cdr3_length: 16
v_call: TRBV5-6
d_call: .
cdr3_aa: CASKMKRGTQGHGYTF
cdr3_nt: TGTGCCAGCAAGATGAAAAGGGGGACCCAGGGTCATGGCTACACCTTC

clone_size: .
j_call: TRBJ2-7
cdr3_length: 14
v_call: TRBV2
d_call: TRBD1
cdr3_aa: CASSGQGDAYEQYF
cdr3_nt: TGTGCCAGCAGTGGGCAGGGGGATGCCTACGAGCAGTACTTC

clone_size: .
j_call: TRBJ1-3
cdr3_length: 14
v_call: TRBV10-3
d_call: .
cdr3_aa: CAISEGTSGNTIYF
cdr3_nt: TGTGCCATCAGTGAAGGGACCTCTGGAAACACCATATATTTT

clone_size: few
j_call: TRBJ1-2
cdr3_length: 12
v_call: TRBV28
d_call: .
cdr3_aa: CASSFPNYGYTF
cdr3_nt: TGTGCCAGCAGTTTCCCTAACTATGGCTACACCTTC

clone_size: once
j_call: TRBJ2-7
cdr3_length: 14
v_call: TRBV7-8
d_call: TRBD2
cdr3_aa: CASSLEGLATEQYF
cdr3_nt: TGTGCCAGCAGCCTTGAAGGACTAGCCACCGAGCAGTACTTC

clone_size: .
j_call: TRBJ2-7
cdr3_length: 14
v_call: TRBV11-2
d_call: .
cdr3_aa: CASRKPGSSYEQYF
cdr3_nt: TGTGCCAGCAGGAAGCCAGGAAGCTCCTACGAGCAGTACTTC

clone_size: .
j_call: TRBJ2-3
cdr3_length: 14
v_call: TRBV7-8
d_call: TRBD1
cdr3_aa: CASRRDRATDTQYF
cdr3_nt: TGTGCCAGCCGCCGGGACAGGGCCACAGATACGCAGTATTTT

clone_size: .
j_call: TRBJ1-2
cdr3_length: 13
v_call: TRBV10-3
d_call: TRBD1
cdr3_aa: CAIGGQTNYGYTF
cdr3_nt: TGTGCCATCGGGGGACAGACCAACTATGGCTACACCTTC

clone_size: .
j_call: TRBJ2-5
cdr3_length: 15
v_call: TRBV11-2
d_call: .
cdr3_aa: CASSSRGFNQETQYF
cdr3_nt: TGTGCCAGCAGCTCCCGCGGATTCAACCAAGAGACCCAGTACTTC

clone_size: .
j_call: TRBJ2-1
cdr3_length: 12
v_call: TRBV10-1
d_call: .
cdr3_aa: CATTSGGGEQFF
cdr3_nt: TGCGCCACCACTTCCGGGGGAGGTGAGCAGTTCTTC

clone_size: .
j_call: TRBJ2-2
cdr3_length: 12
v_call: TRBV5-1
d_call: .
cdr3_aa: CASTVYTGELFF
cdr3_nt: TGCGCCAGCACGGTCTACACCGGGGAGCTGTTTTTT